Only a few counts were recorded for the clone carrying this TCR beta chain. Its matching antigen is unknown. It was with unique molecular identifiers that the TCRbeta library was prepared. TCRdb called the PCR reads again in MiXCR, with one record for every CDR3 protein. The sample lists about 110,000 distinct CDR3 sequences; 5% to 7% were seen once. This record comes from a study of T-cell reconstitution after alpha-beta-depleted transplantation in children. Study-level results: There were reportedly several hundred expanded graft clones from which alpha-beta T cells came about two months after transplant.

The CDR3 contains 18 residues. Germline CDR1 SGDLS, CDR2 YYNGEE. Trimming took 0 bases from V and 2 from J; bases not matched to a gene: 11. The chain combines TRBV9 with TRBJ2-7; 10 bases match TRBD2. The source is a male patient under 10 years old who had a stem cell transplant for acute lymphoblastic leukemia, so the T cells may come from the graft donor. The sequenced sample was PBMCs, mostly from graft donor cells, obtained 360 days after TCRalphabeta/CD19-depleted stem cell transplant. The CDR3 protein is CASSVGLAGTPGAYEQYF. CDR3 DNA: TGTGCCAGCAGCGTAGGACTAGCGGGCACACCAGGGGCCTACGAGCAGTACTTC. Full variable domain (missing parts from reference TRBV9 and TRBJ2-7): DSGVTQTPKHLITATGQRVTLRCSPRSGDLSVYWYQQSLDQGLQFLIQYYNGEERAKGNILERFSAQQFPDLHSELNLSSLELGDSALYFCASSVGLAGTPGAYEQYFGPGTRLTVT.